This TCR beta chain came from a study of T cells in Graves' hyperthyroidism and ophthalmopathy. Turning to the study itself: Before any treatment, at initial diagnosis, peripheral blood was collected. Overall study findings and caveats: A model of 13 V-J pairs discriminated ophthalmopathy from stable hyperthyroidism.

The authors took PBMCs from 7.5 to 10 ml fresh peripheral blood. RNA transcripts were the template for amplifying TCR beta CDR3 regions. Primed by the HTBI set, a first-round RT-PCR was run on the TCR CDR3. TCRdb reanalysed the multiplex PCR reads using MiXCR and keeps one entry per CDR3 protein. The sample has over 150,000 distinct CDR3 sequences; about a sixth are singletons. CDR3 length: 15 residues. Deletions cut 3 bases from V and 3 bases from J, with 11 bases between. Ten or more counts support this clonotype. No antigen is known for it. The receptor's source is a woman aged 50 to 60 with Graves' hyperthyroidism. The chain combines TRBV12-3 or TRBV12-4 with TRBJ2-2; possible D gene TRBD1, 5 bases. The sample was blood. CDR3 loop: CASSFGPTDTGELFF. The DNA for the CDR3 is TGTGCCAGCAGTTTCGGTCCGACAGACACCGGGGAGCTGTTTTTT.